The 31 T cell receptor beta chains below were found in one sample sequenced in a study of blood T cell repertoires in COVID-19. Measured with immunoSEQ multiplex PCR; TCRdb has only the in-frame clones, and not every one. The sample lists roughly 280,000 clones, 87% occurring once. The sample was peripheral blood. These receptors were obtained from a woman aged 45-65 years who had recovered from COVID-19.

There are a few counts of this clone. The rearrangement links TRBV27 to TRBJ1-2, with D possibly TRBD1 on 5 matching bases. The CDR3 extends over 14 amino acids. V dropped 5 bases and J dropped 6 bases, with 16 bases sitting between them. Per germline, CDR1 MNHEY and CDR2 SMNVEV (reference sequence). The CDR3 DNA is TGTGCCAGCAGTACCCTCCCAGGGTGGGATGGCTACACCTTC. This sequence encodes CASSTLPGWDGYTF.

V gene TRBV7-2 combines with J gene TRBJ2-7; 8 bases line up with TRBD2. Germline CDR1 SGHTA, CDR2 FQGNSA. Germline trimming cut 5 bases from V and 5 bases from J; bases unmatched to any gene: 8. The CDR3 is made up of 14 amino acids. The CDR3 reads CASSPSGRIDEQYF. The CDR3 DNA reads TGTGCCAGCAGCCCAAGCGGGAGAATCGACGAGCAGTACTTC.

The CDR3 sequence: CARTHRANEKLFF. DNA of the CDR3: TGTGCCAGAACTCACAGGGCTAATGAAAAACTGTTTTTT. This chain connects TRBV19 to TRBJ1-4, with D possibly TRBD1 on 6 matching bases. Germline V lookup: CDR1 LNHDA, CDR2 SQIVND (reference sequence). The CDR3 runs to 13 residues. V dropped 9 bases and J dropped 3 bases, with 11 bases sitting between them.

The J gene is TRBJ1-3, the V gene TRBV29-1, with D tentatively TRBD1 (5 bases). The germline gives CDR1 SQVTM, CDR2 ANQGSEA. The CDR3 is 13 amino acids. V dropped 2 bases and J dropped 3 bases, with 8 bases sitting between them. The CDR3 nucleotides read TGCAGCGTTGAAACGGGGGTTGGAAACACCATATATTTT. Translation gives CSVETGVGNTIYF.

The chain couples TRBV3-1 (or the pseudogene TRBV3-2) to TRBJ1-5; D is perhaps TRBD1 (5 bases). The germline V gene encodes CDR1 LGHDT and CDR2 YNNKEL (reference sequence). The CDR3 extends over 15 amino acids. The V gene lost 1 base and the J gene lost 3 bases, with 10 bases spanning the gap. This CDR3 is CASSQGGQDNQPQHF. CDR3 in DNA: TGTGCCAGCAGCCAAGGCGGACAAGACAATCAGCCCCAGCATTTT.

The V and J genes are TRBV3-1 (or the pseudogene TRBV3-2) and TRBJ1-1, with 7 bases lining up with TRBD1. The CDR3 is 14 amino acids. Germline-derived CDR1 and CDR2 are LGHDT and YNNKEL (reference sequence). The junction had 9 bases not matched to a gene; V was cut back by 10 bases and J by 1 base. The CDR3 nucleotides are TGTGCCACCCATTTACAGGGGACGAACACTGAAGCTTTCTTT. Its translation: CATHLQGTNTEAFF.

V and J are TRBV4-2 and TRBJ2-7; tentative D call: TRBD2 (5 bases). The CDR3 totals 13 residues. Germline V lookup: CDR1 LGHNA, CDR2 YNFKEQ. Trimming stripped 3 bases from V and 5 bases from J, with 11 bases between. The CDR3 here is CASSQREKDEQYF. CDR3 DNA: TGTGCCAGCAGCCAGAGGGAGAAAGACGAGCAGTACTTC.

This CDR3 is CASRPTVQETQYF. CDR3 DNA sequence: TGTGCCAGCAGGCCGACAGTTCAAGAGACCCAGTACTTC. The genes are TRBV28 and TRBJ2-5; maybe TRBD1 (5 bases). Germline CDR1 MDHEN, CDR2 SYDVKM. The ends were cut back, 6 bases at V and 2 bases at J, with 10 bases in the middle. The CDR3 consists of 13 residues. The entire variable domain, with the rest obtained from reference TRBV28 and TRBJ2-5, is as follows: DVKVTQSSRYLVKRTGEKVFLECVQDMDHENMFWYRQDPGLGLRLIYFSYDVKMKEKGDIPEGYSVSREKKERFSLILESASTNQTSMYLCASRPTVQETQYFGPGTRLLVL.

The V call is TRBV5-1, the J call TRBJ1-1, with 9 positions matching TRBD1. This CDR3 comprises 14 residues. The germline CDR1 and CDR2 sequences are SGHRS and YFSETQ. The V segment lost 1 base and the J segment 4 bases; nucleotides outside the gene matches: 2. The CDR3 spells CASSLSDRGTEAFF. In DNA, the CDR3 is TGCGCCAGCAGCTTGTCGGACAGGGGCACTGAAGCTTTCTTT.

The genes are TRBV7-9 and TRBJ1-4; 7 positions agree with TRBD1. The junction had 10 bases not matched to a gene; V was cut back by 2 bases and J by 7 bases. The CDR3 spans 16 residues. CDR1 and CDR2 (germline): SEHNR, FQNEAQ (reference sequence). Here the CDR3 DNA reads TGTGCCAGCAGCTTAAAAGGGACAGAGGAGCGTGAAAAACTGTTTTTT. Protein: CASSLKGTEEREKLFF.

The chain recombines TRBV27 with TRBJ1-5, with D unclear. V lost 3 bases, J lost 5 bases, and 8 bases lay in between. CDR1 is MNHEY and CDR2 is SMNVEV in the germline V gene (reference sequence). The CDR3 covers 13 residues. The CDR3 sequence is CASSFTGHQPQHF. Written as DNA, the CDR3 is TGTGCCAGCAGTTTTACGGGTCATCAGCCCCAGCATTTT.

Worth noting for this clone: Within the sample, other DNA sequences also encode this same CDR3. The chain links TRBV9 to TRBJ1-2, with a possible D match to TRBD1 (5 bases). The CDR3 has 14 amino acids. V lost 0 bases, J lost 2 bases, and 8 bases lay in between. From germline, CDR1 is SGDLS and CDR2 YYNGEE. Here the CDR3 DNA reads TGTGCCAGCAGCGTAGGGGGGGTCAACTATGGCTACACCTTC. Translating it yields CASSVGGVNYGYTF.

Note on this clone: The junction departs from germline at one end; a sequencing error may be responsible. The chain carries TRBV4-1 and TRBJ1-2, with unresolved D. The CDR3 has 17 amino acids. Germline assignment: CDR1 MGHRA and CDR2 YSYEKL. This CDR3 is CASTQIGEDPEEDGYTF. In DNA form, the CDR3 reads TGCGCCAGCACCCAAATTGGAGAAGATCCGGAAGAGGATGGCTACACCTTC.

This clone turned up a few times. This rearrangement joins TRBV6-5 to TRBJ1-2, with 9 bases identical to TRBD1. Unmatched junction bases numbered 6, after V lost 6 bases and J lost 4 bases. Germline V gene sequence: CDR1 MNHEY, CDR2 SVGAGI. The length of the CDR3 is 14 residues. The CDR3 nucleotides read TGTGCCAGCAGACGTGACAGGGGGAGCTATGGCTACACCTTC. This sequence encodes CASRRDRGSYGYTF.

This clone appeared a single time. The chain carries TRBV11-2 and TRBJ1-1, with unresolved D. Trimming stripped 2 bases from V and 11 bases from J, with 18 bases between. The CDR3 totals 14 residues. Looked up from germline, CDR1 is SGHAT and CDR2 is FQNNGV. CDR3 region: CASSLRVVQAVAFF. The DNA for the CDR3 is TGTGCCAGCAGCTTAAGAGTTGTCCAGGCCGTGGCTTTCTTT.

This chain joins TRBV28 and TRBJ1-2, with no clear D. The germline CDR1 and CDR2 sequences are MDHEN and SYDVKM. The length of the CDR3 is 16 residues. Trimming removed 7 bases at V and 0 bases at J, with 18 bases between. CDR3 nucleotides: TGTGCCAGCATCGATGGCCCGGAGCGTTCTAACTATGGCTACACCTTC. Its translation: CASIDGPERSNYGYTF.

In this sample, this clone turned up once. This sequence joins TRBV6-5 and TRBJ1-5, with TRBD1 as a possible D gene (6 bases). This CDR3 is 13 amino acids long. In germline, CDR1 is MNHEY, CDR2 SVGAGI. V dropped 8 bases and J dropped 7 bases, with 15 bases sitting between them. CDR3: CASQRGARQPQHF. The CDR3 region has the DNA TGTGCCAGCCAACGGGGGGCGAGACAGCCCCAGCATTTT.

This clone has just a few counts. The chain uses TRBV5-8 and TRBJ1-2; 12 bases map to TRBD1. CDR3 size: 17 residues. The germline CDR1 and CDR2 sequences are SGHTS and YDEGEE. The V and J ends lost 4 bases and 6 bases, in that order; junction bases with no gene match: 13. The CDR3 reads CASSAYVPGQGAHGYTF. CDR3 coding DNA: TGTGCCAGCAGCGCCTACGTACCGGGACAGGGGGCTCATGGCTACACCTTC.

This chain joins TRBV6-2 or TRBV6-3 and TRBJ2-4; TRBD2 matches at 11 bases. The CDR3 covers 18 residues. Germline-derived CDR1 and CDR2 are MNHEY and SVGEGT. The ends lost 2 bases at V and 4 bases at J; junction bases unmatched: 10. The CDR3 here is CASSYVAGGPVKKNIQYF. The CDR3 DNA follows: TGTGCCAGCAGTTACGTAGCGGGAGGGCCTGTTAAGAAAAACATTCAGTACTTC.

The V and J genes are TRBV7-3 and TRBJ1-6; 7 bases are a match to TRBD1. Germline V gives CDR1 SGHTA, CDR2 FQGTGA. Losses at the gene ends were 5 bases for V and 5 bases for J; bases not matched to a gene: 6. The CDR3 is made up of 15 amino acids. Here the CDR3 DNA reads TGTGCCAGCAGCCTCGAGGGACAGCATAATTCACCCCTCCACTTT. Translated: CASSLEGQHNSPLHF.

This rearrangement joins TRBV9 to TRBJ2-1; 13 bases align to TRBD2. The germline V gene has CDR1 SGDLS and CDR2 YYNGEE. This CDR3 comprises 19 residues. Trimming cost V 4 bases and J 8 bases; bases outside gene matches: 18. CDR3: CASSTSITSGRALVYEQFF. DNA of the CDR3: TGTGCCAGCAGCACCTCCATCACTAGCGGGAGGGCCCTCGTCTATGAGCAGTTCTTC. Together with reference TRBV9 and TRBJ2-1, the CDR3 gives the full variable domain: DSGVTQTPKHLITATGQRVTLRCSPRSGDLSVYWYQQSLDQGLQFLIQYYNGEERAKGNILERFSAQQFPDLHSELNLSSLELGDSALYFCASSTSITSGRALVYEQFFGPGTRLTVL.

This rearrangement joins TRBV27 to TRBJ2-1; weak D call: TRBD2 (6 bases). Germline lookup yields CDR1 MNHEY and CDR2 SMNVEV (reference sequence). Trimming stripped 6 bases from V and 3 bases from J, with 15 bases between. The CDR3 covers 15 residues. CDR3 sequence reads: CASSRGGTHYNEQFF. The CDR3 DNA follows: TGTGCCAGCAGCCGGGGCGGGACTCACTACAATGAGCAGTTCTTC.

The CDR3 protein is CAWSIRGRGGNQPQHF. CDR3 in DNA: TGTGCCTGGAGTATCAGGGGGCGCGGTGGCAATCAGCCCCAGCATTTT. The gene calls are TRBV30 and TRBJ1-5, with 8 bases fitting TRBD1. The V and J ends lost 2 bases and 2 bases, in that order; junction bases with no gene match: 8. Germline V gives CDR1 GTSNPN, CDR2 SVGIG (reference sequence). CDR3 length equals 16 residues.

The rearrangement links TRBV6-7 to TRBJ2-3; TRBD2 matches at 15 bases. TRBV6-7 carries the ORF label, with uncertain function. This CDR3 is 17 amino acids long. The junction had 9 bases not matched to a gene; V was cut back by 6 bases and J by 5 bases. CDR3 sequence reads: CASSLGLAGGTVDTQYF. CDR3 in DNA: TGTGCCAGCAGCCTTGGACTAGCGGGGGGGACAGTAGATACGCAGTATTTT.

The DNA of the CDR3 is TGTGCCAGCAGTGGGGCCGGTGGACAGGGGTTGAACACTGAAGCTTTCTTT. This translates into CASSGAGGQGLNTEAFF. The chain combines TRBV6-2 or TRBV6-3 with TRBJ1-1, with TRBD1 matching over 9 bases. CDR3 length: 17 amino acids. Germline CDR1 MNHEY, CDR2 SVGEGT. Unmatched junction bases numbered 10, after V lost 5 bases and J lost 0 bases.

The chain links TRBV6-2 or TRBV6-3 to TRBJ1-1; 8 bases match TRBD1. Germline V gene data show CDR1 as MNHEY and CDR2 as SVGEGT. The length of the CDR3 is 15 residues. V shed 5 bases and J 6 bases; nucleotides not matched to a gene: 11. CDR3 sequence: CASSLLVRGPSEAFF. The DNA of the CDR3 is TGTGCCAGCAGTCTCCTAGTCAGGGGGCCCTCTGAAGCTTTCTTT.

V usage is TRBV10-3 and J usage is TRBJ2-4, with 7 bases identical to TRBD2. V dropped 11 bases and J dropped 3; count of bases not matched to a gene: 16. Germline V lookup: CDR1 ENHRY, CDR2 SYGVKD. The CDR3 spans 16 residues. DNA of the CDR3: TGTGCCTCACGTGACGCCAAGCGGGATGGCAAAAACATTCAGTACTTC. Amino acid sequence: CASRDAKRDGKNIQYF.

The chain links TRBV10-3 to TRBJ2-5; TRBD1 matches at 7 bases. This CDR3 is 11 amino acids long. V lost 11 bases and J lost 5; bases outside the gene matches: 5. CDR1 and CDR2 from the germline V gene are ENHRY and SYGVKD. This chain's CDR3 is CAVGRGETQYF. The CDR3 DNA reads TGTGCCGTCGGCAGGGGGGAGACCCAGTACTTC.

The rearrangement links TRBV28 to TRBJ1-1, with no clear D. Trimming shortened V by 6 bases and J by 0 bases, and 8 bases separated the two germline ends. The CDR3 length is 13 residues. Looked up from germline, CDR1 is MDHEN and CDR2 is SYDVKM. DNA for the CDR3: TGTGCCAGCAGGAATACTATGAACACTGAAGCTTTCTTT. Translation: CASRNTMNTEAFF.

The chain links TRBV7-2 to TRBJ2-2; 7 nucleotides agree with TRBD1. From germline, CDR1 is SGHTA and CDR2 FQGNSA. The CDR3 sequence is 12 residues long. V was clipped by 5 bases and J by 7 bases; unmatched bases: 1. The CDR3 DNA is TGTGCCAGCAGCCAGGGGGTCGGGGAGCTGTTTTTT. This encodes CASSQGVGELFF.

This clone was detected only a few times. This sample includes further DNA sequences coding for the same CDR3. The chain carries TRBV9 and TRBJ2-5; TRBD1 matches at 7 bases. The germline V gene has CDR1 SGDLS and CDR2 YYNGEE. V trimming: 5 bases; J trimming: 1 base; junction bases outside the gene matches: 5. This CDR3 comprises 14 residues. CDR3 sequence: CASSPRQGQETQYF. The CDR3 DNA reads TGTGCCAGCAGTCCCCGACAGGGCCAAGAGACCCAGTACTTC.